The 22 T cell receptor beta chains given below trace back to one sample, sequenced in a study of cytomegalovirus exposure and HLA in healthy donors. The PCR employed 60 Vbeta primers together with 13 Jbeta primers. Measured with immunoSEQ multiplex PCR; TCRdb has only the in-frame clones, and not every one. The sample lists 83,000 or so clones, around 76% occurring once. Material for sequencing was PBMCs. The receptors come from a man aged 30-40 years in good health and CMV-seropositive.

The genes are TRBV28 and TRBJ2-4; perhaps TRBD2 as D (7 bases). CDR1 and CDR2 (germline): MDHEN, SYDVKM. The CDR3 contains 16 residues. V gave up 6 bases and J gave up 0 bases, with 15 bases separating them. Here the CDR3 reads CASRGGGKVAKNIQYF. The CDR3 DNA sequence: TGTGCCAGCAGGGGAGGGGGTAAAGTAGCCAAAAACATTCAGTACTTC.

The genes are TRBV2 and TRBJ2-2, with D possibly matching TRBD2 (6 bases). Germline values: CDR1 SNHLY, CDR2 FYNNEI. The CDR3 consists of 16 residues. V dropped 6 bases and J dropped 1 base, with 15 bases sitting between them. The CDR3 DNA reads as TGTGCCAGCAGCCCCTCCGCGGGGATGAACACCGGGGAGCTGTTTTTT. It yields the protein CASSPSAGMNTGELFF. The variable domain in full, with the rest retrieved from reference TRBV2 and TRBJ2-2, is EPEVTQTPSHQVTQMGQEVILRCVPISNHLYFYWYRQILGQKVEFLVSFYNNEISEKSEIFDDQFSVERPDGSNFTLKIRSTKLEDSAMYFCASSPSAGMNTGELFFGEGSRLTVL.

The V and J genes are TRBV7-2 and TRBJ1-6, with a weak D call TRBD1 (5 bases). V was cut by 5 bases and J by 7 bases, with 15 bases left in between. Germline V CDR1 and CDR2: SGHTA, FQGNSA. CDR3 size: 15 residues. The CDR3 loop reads CASSETGTPNSPLHF. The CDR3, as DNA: TGTGCCAGCAGCGAAACCGGGACTCCAAATTCACCCCTCCACTTT.

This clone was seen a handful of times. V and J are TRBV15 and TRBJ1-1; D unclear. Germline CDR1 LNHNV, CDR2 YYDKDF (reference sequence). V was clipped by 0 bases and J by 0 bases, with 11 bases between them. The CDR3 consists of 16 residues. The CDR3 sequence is CATSRDTMSMNTEAFF. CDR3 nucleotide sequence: TGTGCCACCAGCAGAGATACGATGAGTATGAACACTGAAGCTTTCTTT.

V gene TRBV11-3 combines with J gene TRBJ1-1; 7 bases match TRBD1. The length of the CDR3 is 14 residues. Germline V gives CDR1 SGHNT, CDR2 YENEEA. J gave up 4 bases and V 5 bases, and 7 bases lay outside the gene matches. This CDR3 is CASSKTGRITEAFF. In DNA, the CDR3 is TGTGCCAGCAGCAAGACAGGGAGGATCACTGAAGCTTTCTTT.

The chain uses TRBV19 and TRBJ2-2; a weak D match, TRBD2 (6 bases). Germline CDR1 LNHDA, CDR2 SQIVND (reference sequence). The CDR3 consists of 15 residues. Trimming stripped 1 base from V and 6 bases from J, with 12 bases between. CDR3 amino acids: CASSIAYGTPGELFF. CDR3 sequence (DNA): TGTGCCAGTAGTATAGCCTACGGGACTCCCGGGGAGCTGTTTTTT.

The CDR3 DNA reads TGTGCCAGCAGTTGGACAGGGGGAGCCTACGAGCAGTACTTC. Amino acid sequence: CASSWTGGAYEQYF. The genes are TRBV6-5 and TRBJ2-7, with TRBD1 matching 10 bases. Germline V lookup: CDR1 MNHEY, CDR2 SVGAGI. The length of the CDR3 is 14 residues. The V gene end was trimmed by 4 bases and the J gene end by 2 bases; junction bases not matched to a gene: 2.

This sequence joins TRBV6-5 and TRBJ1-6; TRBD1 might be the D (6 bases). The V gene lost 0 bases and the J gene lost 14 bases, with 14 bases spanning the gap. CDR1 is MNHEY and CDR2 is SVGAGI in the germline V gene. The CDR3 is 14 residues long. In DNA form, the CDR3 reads TGTGCCAGCAGTTACTCCCGGAAGGGGGATTCCCTCCACTTT. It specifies CASSYSRKGDSLHF.

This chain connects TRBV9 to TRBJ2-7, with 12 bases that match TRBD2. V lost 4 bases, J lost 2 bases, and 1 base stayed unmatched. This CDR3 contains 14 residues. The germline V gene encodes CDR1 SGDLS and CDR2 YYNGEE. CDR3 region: CASSPSGGAYEQYF. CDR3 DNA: TGTGCCAGCAGCCCTAGCGGGGGGGCCTACGAGCAGTACTTC.

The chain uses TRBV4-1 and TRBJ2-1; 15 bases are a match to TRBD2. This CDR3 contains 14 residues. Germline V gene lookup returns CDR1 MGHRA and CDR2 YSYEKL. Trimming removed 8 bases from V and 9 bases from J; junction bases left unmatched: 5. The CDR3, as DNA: TGCGCCAGCCGGACTAGCGGGGGGGCCGGTGAGCAGTTCTTC. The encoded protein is CASRTSGGAGEQFF.

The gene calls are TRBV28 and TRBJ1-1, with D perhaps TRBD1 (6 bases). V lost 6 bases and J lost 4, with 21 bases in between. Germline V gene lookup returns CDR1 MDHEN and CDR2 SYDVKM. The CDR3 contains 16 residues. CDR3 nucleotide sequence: TGTGCCAGCAGCCCCTTTGGGGGGCGCGGGGGCACTGAAGCTTTCTTT. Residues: CASSPFGGRGGTEAFF.

In DNA form, the CDR3 reads TGTGCCAGCAGTTACGCAGGGGTCACTGAAGCTTTCTTT. It yields the protein CASSYAGVTEAFF. V is TRBV6-6 and J is TRBJ1-1; perhaps TRBD1 as D (6 bases). Germline V CDR1 and CDR2: MNHNY, SVGAGI (reference sequence). V lost 2 bases and J 4 bases, leaving 8 bases between the germline ends. CDR3 length equals 13 residues.

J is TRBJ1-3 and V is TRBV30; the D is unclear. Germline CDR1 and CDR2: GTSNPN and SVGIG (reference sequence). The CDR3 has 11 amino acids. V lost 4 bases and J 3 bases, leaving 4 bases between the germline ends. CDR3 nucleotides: TGTGCCTGGACGGGTGGAAACACCATATATTTT. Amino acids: CAWTGGNTIYF.

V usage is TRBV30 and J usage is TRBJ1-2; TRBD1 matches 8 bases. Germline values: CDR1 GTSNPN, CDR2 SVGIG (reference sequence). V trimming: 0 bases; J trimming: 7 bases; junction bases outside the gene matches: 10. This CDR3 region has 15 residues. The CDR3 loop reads CAWSVSGQGTGGYTF. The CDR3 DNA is TGTGCCTGGAGTGTATCCGGACAGGGAACAGGTGGCTACACCTTC.

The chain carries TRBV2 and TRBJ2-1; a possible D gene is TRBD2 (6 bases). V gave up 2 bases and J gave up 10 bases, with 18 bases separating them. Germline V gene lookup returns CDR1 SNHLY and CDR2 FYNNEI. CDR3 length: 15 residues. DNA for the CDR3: TGTGCCAGCAGTGAAATCGGGACTCTCCTCGGGGAGCAGTTCTTC. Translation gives CASSEIGTLLGEQFF.

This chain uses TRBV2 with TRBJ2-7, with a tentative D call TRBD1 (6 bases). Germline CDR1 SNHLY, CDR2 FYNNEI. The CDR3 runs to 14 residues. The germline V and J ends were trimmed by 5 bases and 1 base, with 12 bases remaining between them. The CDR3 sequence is CASSLRQGSYEQYF. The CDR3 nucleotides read TGTGCCAGCAGTCTGAGGCAGGGGTCCTACGAGCAGTACTTC. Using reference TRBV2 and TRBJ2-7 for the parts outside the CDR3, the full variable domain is EPEVTQTPSHQVTQMGQEVILRCVPISNHLYFYWYRQILGQKVEFLVSFYNNEISEKSEIFDDQFSVERPDGSNFTLKIRSTKLEDSAMYFCASSLRQGSYEQYFGPGTRLTVT.

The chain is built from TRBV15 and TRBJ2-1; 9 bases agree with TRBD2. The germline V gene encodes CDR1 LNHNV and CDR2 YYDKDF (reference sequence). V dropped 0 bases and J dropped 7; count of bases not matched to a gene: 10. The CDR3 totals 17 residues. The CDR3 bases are TGTGCCACCAGCAGAGAAGATGCGGGGGGGCCGTGGAATGAGCAGTTCTTC. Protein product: CATSREDAGGPWNEQFF.

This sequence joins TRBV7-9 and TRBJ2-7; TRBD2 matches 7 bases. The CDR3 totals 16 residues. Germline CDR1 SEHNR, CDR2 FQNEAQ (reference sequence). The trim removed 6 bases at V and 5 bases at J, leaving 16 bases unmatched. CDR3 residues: CASSELVWGGFNEQYF. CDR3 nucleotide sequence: TGTGCCAGCAGTGAGCTTGTTTGGGGGGGGTTCAACGAGCAGTACTTC.

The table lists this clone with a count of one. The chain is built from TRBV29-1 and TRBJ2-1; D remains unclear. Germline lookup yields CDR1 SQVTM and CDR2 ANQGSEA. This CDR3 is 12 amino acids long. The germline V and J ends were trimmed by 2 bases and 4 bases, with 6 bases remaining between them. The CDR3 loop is CSVEPGYNEQFF. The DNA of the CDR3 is TGCAGCGTTGAACCGGGTTACAATGAGCAGTTCTTC.

This chain's CDR3 is CASSDTTGGRNTIYF. The CDR3 DNA is TGTGCCAGCAGTGATACGACAGGGGGCCGAAACACCATATATTTT. The V call is TRBV6-1, the J call TRBJ1-3; the match to TRBD1 covers 10 bases. The J segment lost 5 bases and the V segment lost 3 bases, leaving 4 bases of the junction unmatched. The CDR3 runs 15 residues. Germline loops: CDR1 MNHNS, CDR2 SASEGT.

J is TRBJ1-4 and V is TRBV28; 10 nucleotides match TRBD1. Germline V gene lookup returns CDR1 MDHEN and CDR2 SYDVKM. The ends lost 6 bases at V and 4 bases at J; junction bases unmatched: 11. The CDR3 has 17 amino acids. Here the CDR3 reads CASSTGTGAPYNEKLFF. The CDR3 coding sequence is TGTGCCAGCAGCACCGGGACAGGGGCCCCCTATAATGAAAAACTGTTTTTT.

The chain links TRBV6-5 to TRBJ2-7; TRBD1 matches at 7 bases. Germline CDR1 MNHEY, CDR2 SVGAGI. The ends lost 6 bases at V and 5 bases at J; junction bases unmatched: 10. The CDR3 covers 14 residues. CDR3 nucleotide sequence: TGTGCCAGCAGCACCTACAGGGGTGGGAACGAGCAGTACTTC. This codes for CASSTYRGGNEQYF.